This is a list of T cell receptor beta chains from one sample in a study of blood T cell repertoires in COVID-19. Libraries were prepared by immunoSEQ multiplex PCR; TCRdb keeps only in-frame clonotypes and omits some of them. This table has roughly 120,000 clones, about 80% appearing once. Sequencing was carried out using peripheral blood. The receptor source for this set is a woman aged 45 to 65 with acute or convalescent COVID-19. Both conserved end residues are part of each CDR3. A D gene is named only where the DNA matches it firmly. Part of the rows lack a size; the others show once, few, many or a class for expanded clones.

J gene	V gene	D gene	clone size	CDR3 protein	CDR3 DNA
TRBJ1-4	TRBV5-1	NA	NA	CASRVREGGKLFF	TGCGCCAGCAGGGTCAGGGAGGGAGGAAAACTGTTTTTT
TRBJ1-2	TRBV27	TRBD1	once	CASRGTGTNYGYTF	TGTGCCAGCAGAGGGACAGGGACTAACTATGGCTACACCTTC
TRBJ1-2	TRBV5-4	NA	NA	CASSFSGNYGYTF	TGTGCCAGCAGCTTTTCGGGGAACTATGGCTACACCTTC
TRBJ2-7	TRBV3-1/TRBV3-2	NA	NA	CASSQGAGPSYEQYF	TGTGCCAGCAGCCAAGGGGCCGGCCCTTCCTACGAGCAGTACTTC
TRBJ1-2	TRBV30	NA	NA	CAWSVRQDYGYTF	TGTGCCTGGAGTGTACGACAGGACTATGGCTACACCTTC
TRBJ2-1	TRBV6-5	NA	NA	CASRARRVYNEQFF	TGTGCCAGCAGAGCTCGGAGGGTCTACAATGAGCAGTTCTTC
TRBJ2-3	TRBV9	NA	NA	CASSVVPRTDTQYF	TGTGCCAGCAGCGTAGTCCCTCGCACAGATACGCAGTATTTT
TRBJ1-6	TRBV7-3	NA	NA	CASSLTGQGNSPLHF	TGTGCCAGCAGCTTAACAGGGCAGGGGAATTCACCCCTCCACTTT
TRBJ1-1	TRBV7-3	NA	NA	CASSLVPSTEAFF	TGTGCCAGCAGCTTAGTGCCGAGTACTGAAGCTTTCTTT
TRBJ1-6	TRBV5-6	NA	NA	CASSQGNYNSPLHF	TGTGCCAGCAGCCAGGGGAACTATAATTCACCCCTCCACTTT
TRBJ2-2	TRBV2	NA	NA	CASTGTLSTGELFF	TGTGCCAGCACCGGGACACTCTCGACCGGGGAGCTGTTTTTT
TRBJ1-2	TRBV7-9	NA	NA	CASSPGQSYRVDYGYTF	TGTGCCAGCAGCCCCGGTCAATCCTACAGGGTAGACTATGGCTACACCTTC
TRBJ1-3	TRBV19	TRBD1	NA	CASSPLTGGIAGNTIYF	TGTGCCAGTAGCCCTTTGACAGGGGGCATCGCGGGAAACACCATATATTTT
TRBJ1-4	TRBV18	NA	NA	CASSPPQGRDLGKLFF	TGTGCCAGCTCACCTCCACAGGGAAGGGATTTAGGAAAACTGTTTTTT
TRBJ1-4	TRBV6-1	TRBD1	NA	CASSGRDRVASGEKLFF	TGTGCCAGCAGTGGCCGGGACAGGGTCGCGAGTGGTGAAAAACTGTTTTTT
TRBJ1-1	TRBV7-3	TRBD1	NA	CASSPQGTTEAFF	TGTGCCAGCAGCCCACAGGGGACCACTGAAGCTTTCTTT
TRBJ1-5	TRBV2	NA	NA	CASNRDSNQPQHF	TGTGCCAGCAACAGGGATAGCAATCAGCCCCAGCATTTT
TRBJ2-1	TRBV24-1	NA	NA	CATSKGDTGNEQFF	TGTGCCACCAGTAAGGGGGATACGGGCAATGAGCAGTTCTTC
TRBJ2-1	TRBV9	TRBD1	few	CASSVEGTGNNEQFF	TGTGCCAGCAGCGTAGAGGGGACAGGGAACAATGAGCAGTTCTTC
TRBJ2-4	TRBV7-2	NA	NA	CASSLDGWAKNIQYF	TGTGCCAGCAGCTTAGACGGGTGGGCCAAAAACATTCAGTACTTC
TRBJ1-5	TRBV5-5	NA	few	CASSLPLRSNQPQHF	TGTGCCAGCAGCCTTCCTTTGAGGTCTAATCAGCCCCAGCATTTT
TRBJ1-5	TRBV6-1	TRBD1	NA	CASSERTGGGQPQHF	TGTGCCAGCAGTGAGAGGACAGGGGGCGGTCAGCCCCAGCATTTT
TRBJ1-3	TRBV30	NA	NA	CAWSVALSGNTIYF	TGTGCCTGGAGTGTAGCCCTCTCTGGAAACACCATATATTTT
TRBJ2-1	TRBV5-1	NA	NA	CASSLEQGIYNEQFF	TGCGCCAGCAGCTTGGAGCAGGGGATATACAATGAGCAGTTCTTC
TRBJ1-5	TRBV2	NA	NA	CASSALRGGQPQHF	TGTGCCAGCAGTGCCCTGCGGGGGGGACAGCCCCAGCATTTT
TRBJ2-5	TRBV7-8	TRBD1	NA	CASSLARSSGGPFRETQYF	TGTGCCAGCAGCTTAGCGAGGTCATCAGGGGGCCCTTTTAGGGAGACCCAGTACTTC
TRBJ1-1	TRBV5-5	TRBD1	NA	CASSLGQGGPLTEAFF	TGTGCCAGCAGCTTGGGGCAGGGGGGACCCCTTACTGAAGCTTTCTTT